These 24 T cell receptor beta chains came from one sample sequenced in a study of T cell responses to AZD1222 COVID-19 vaccine. Assay used: immunoSEQ multiplex PCR; TCRdb lists only in-frame clones, some missing. The sample lists some 47,000 clones, over 80% occurring once. Sample: peripheral blood, taken 28 days after the second AZD1222 dose. These receptors came from an adult who received the AZD1222 COVID-19 vaccine.

The chain employs TRBV6-6 and TRBJ2-7, with D possibly being TRBD2 (5 bases). The CDR3 spans 14 residues. Trimming removed 5 bases from V and 6 bases from J, with 17 bases in between. Germline V gives CDR1 MNHNY, CDR2 SVGAGI (reference sequence). The CDR3 sequence: CASSLSAFVGEQYF. The DNA of the CDR3 is TGTGCCAGCAGTCTTAGCGCATTTGTGGGCGAGCAGTACTTC.

The gene calls are TRBV3-1 (or the pseudogene TRBV3-2) and TRBJ1-1; 7 bases agree with TRBD1. The CDR3 consists of 15 residues. Unmatched junction bases numbered 7, after V lost 5 bases and J lost 1 base. Germline lookup yields CDR1 LGHDT and CDR2 YNNKEL (reference sequence). CDR3 in amino acids: CASSKGDSGNTEAFF. In nucleotides, the CDR3 is TGTGCCAGCAGCAAGGGGGACAGTGGGAACACTGAAGCTTTCTTT.

This rearrangement joins TRBV7-9 to TRBJ2-3; 9 nucleotides match TRBD1. V dropped 5 bases and J dropped 8; count of bases not matched to a gene: 8. This CDR3 comprises 14 residues. Per germline, CDR1 SEHNR and CDR2 FQNEAQ (reference sequence). CDR3 nucleotides: TGTGCCAGCAGCCGTCCACAGGGGGCGGGTACGCAGTATTTT. This codes for CASSRPQGAGTQYF.

This clone is labeled as medium-sized. This chain connects TRBV6-5 to TRBJ1-5; no clear D. Germline CDR1 reads MNHEY; CDR2 reads SVGAGI. V lost 4 bases and J lost 0, with 13 bases in between. The CDR3 has 16 amino acids. The CDR3 here is CASSSGTPDSNQPQHF. For the CDR3, the DNA is TGTGCCAGCAGTTCGGGTACGCCCGATAGCAATCAGCCCCAGCATTTT.

V and J are TRBV3-1 (or the pseudogene TRBV3-2) and TRBJ1-3; 7 nucleotides align to TRBD1. The junction had 6 bases not matched to a gene; V was cut back by 7 bases and J by 0 bases. Germline CDR1 and CDR2: LGHDT and YNNKEL (reference sequence). The CDR3 has 15 amino acids. CDR3 in amino acids: CASTGQVFSGNTIYF. As DNA, the CDR3 is TGTGCCAGCACCGGACAGGTCTTCTCTGGAAACACCATATATTTT.

The chain combines TRBV29-1 with TRBJ2-3, with TRBD2 matching 8 bases. The CDR3 runs 13 residues. Losses at the gene ends were 3 bases for V and 3 bases for J; bases not matched to a gene: 2. The germline V gene has CDR1 SQVTM and CDR2 ANQGSEA. The CDR3, as DNA: TGCAGCGTTGACCGGGGGGGGACAGATACGCAGTATTTT. Translation gives CSVDRGGTDTQYF.

This chain uses TRBV5-1 with TRBJ2-3; 13 positions match TRBD2. V dropped 0 bases and J dropped 4; count of bases not matched to a gene: 11. The CDR3 runs to 19 residues. The germline V gene has CDR1 SGHRS and CDR2 YFSETQ. The CDR3 DNA reads as TGCGCCAGCAGCTTGGGGGGGACTAGCGGGATTAGCGCAGCAGATACGCAGTATTTT. Encoded protein: CASSLGGTSGISAADTQYF.

The gene calls are TRBV5-4 and TRBJ2-7; D might be TRBD1 (6 bases). The CDR3 is made up of 16 amino acids. Trimming cost V 0 bases and J 2 bases, with 15 bases left between them. The germline V gene has CDR1 SGHNT and CDR2 YYREEE (reference sequence). The CDR3, as DNA: TGTGCCAGCAGCTTGGGATCCGGATGGACAGCCTACGAGCAGTACTTC. Its translation is CASSLGSGWTAYEQYF.

This sequence joins TRBV4-1 and TRBJ2-7, with 8 bases that match TRBD2. Germline V gene lookup returns CDR1 MGHRA and CDR2 YSYEKL. The CDR3 length is 16 residues. V dropped 2 bases and J dropped 6; count of bases not matched to a gene: 12. The CDR3 reads CASSQPPGAGGGEQYF. The DNA of the CDR3 is TGCGCCAGCAGCCAACCTCCGGGGGCGGGAGGAGGCGAGCAGTACTTC.

J is TRBJ2-3 and V is TRBV7-3, with D tentatively TRBD2 (7 bases). This CDR3 is built from 16 residues. The V gene's germline CDR1 is SGHTA and CDR2 FQGTGA. V dropped 5 bases and J dropped 2 bases, with 17 bases sitting between them. The CDR3 DNA reads as TGTGCCAGCAGCGCCAGCGGAGGGGGGGTCACAGATACGCAGTATTTT. It encodes CASSASGGGVTDTQYF.

This clone was seen only once. This chain links TRBV6-4 with TRBJ1-1, with D hard to call. Germline V gene lookup returns CDR1 MRHNA and CDR2 SNTAGT. This CDR3 has 12 amino acids. V was cut by 11 bases and J by 11 bases, with 21 bases left in between. The CDR3 DNA follows: TGTGCCGGCATACCCCAGGAGCTCTTTGCTTTCTTT. Translation: CAGIPQELFAFF.

This chain joins TRBV5-6 and TRBJ1-4, with 7 bases fitting TRBD1. Germline CDR1 SGHDT, CDR2 YYEEEE. V lost 3 bases, J lost 1 base, and 0 bases stayed unmatched. The CDR3 consists of 14 residues. CDR3 sequence: CASSYRGTNEKLFF. The CDR3 coding sequence is TGTGCCAGCAGCTACAGGGGAACTAATGAAAAACTGTTTTTT.

This chain joins TRBV5-8 and TRBJ2-7; the D is unclear. The CDR3 is 13 amino acids. V lost 5 bases, J lost 0 bases, and 9 bases lay in between. The germline gives CDR1 SGHTS, CDR2 YDEGEE. CDR3 bases: TGTGCCAGCAGACATTCGGACTCCTACGAGCAGTACTTC. It specifies CASRHSDSYEQYF.

This chain links TRBV7-9 with TRBJ1-3; tentative D call: TRBD1 (6 bases). The CDR3 is 15 amino acids. The V gene lost 0 bases and the J gene lost 5 bases, with 11 bases spanning the gap. The V gene's germline CDR1 is SEHNR and CDR2 FQNEAQ (reference sequence). CDR3 nucleotide sequence: TGTGCCAGCAGCTTAGCCGCGGGGGGCAGAAACACCATATATTTT. The encoded protein is CASSLAAGGRNTIYF.

This sequence joins TRBV28 and TRBJ1-2, with D hard to call. The CDR3 is 15 residues long. The germline CDR1 and CDR2 sequences are MDHEN and SYDVKM. Trimming took off 2 bases at V and 0 bases at J, with 10 bases between the two ends. CDR3 amino acids: CASSLRSLANYGYTF. For the CDR3, the DNA is TGTGCCAGCAGTTTAAGGTCGTTAGCTAACTATGGCTACACCTTC.

J is TRBJ1-1 and V is TRBV10-3; no definite D call. V lost 5 bases to trimming and J lost 0 bases, with 13 bases between them. This CDR3 is 15 amino acids long. Germline V CDR1 and CDR2: ENHRY, SYGVKD. The CDR3 nucleotides read TGTGCCATCAGTCCTCTCCCGGGTTTGAACACTGAAGCTTTCTTT. Its translation: CAISPLPGLNTEAFF.

The chain combines TRBV30 with TRBJ1-6, with D hard to call. CDR3 length equals 14 residues. Trimming took 3 bases from V and 3 from J, leaving 9 bases between them. CDR1 is GTSNPN, CDR2 SVGIG, per germline (reference sequence). The CDR3 region is CAWRGSNYNSPLHF. DNA of the CDR3: TGTGCCTGGAGAGGCAGCAACTATAATTCACCCCTCCACTTT.

The rearrangement joins TRBV29-1 to TRBJ2-5; tentative D call: TRBD1 (6 bases). Trimming took 5 bases from V and 4 from J, leaving 11 bases between them. Germline CDR1 reads SQVTM; CDR2 reads ANQGSEA. The CDR3 is 12 residues long. The CDR3 nucleotides read TGCAGCGTTCACAGGGTTATAGAGACCCAGTACTTC. Protein sequence: CSVHRVIETQYF.

The chain couples TRBV29-1 to TRBJ1-5; D ambiguous. Trimming took 0 bases from V and 11 from J, leaving 17 bases between them. Germline CDR1 and CDR2: SQVTM and ANQGSEA. The CDR3 is 14 amino acids. CDR3 region: CSVEDGGRPLSQHF. The CDR3, as DNA: TGCAGCGTTGAAGATGGCGGGCGCCCTCTCTCCCAGCATTTT.

This clone was detected only once. The gene calls are TRBV7-9 and TRBJ2-7, with D tentatively TRBD1 or TRBD2 (5 bases each). The V gene's germline CDR1 is SEHNR and CDR2 FQNEAQ (reference sequence). The CDR3 has 17 residues. Trimming pared 1 base from V and 3 bases from J, leaving 19 bases between. This CDR3 is CASSLEGLGDGRYEQYF. CDR3 DNA sequence: TGTGCCAGCAGCTTAGAGGGGTTGGGGGACGGCCGCTACGAGCAGTACTTC.

The chain links TRBV10-3 to TRBJ2-6; D gene unclear. Per the germline V gene, CDR1 is ENHRY and CDR2 is SYGVKD. The V end lost 2 bases, the J end lost 0 bases, and 8 bases lay between the germline ends. This CDR3 region has 16 residues. The CDR3 sequence: CAISEDKSSGANVLTF. For the CDR3, the DNA is TGTGCCATCAGTGAGGACAAGAGCTCTGGGGCCAACGTCCTGACTTTC.

V and J are TRBV7-2 and TRBJ1-1; no clear D gene. There are 13 residues in the CDR3. Per germline, CDR1 SGHTA and CDR2 FQGNSA. Trimming took off 3 bases at V and 5 bases at J, with 10 bases between the two ends. The CDR3 DNA reads as TGTGCCAGCAGCTTCGGGGAAGGAACTGAAGCTTTCTTT. It is translated as CASSFGEGTEAFF. The whole variable domain, remainder taken from reference TRBV7-2 and TRBJ1-1, is GAGVSQSPSNKVTEKGKDVELRCDPISGHTALYWYRQSLGQGLEFLIYFQGNSAPDKSGLPSDRFSAERTGGSVSTLTIQRTQQEDSAVYLCASSFGEGTEAFFGQGTRLTVV.

This sequence joins TRBV6-2 or TRBV6-3 and TRBJ1-2, with D perhaps matching TRBD1 (6 bases). The V end was cut by 6 bases, the J end by 2 bases, with 13 bases between. The CDR3 contains 14 residues. The germline V gene has CDR1 MNHEY and CDR2 SVGEGT. CDR3 loop: CASSFGGTNYGYTF. CDR3 bases: TGTGCCAGCAGCTTTGGAGGGACAAACTATGGCTACACCTTC.

The chain couples TRBV24-1 to TRBJ1-1; a possible D gene is TRBD1 (5 bases). In germline, CDR1 is KGHDR, CDR2 SFDVKD. The CDR3 has 17 amino acids. V was cut by 4 bases and J by 3 bases, with 20 bases left in between. The CDR3 is CATSDGRGVGRYTEAFF. The CDR3, as DNA: TGTGCCACCAGTGACGGCCGGGGGGTTGGGCGGTACACTGAAGCTTTCTTT.